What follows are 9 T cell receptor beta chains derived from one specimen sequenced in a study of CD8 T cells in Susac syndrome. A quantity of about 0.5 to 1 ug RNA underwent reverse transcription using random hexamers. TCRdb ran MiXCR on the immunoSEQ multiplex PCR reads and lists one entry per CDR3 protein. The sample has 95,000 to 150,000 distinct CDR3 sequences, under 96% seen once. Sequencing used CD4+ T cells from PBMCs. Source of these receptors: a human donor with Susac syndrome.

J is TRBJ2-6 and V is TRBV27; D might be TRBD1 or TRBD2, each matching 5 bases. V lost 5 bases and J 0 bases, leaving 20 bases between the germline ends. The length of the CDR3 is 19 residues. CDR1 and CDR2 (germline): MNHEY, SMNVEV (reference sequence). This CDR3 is CASSPQGRPRSSGANVLTF. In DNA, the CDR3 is TGTGCCAGCAGTCCTCAGGGACGACCGAGAAGCTCTGGGGCCAACGTCCTGACTTTC.

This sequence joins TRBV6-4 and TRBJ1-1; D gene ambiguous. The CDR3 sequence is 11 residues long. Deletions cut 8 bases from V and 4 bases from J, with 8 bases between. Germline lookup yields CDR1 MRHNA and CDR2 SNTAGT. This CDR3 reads CASAEGTEAFF. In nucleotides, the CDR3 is TGTGCCAGCGCGGAGGGCACTGAAGCTTTCTTT.

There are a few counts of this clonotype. CDR3 amino acids: CASSLVGTGEHNEQFF. DNA of the CDR3: TGTGCCAGCAGCTTGGTAGGGACAGGGGAACACAATGAGCAGTTCTTC. The rearrangement uses TRBV7-2 and TRBJ2-1; 10 nucleotides line up with TRBD1. Germline trimming cut 3 bases from V and 5 bases from J; bases unmatched to any gene: 7. CDR3 length: 16 residues. Germline-derived CDR1 and CDR2 are SGHTA and FQGNSA.

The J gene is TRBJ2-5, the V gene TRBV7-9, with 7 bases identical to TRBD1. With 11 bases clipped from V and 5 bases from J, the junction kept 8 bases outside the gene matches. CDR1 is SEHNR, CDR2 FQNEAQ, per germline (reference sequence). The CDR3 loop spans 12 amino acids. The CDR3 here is CALEGGRETQYF. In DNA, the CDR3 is TGTGCCCTCGAAGGGGGCCGGGAGACCCAGTACTTC.

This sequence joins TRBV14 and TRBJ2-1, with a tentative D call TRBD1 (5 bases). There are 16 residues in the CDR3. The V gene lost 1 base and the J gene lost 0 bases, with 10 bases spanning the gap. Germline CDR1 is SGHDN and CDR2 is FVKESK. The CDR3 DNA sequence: TGTGCCAGCAGCCAAGCAGGGTTTAGCTCCTACAATGAGCAGTTCTTC. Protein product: CASSQAGFSSYNEQFF.

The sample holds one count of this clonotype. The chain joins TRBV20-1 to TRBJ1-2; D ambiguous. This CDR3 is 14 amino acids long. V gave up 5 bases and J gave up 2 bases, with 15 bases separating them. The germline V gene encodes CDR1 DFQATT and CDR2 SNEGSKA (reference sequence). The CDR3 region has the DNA TGCAGTGCTCTCTCACGACAAGGCAACTATGGCTACACCTTC. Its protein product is CSALSRQGNYGYTF.

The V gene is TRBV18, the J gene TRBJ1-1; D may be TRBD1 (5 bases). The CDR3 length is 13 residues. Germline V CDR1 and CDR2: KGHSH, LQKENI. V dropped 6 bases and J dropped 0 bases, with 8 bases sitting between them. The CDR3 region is CASSGTVNTEAFF. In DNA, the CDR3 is TGTGCCAGCTCCGGGACGGTGAACACTGAAGCTTTCTTT.

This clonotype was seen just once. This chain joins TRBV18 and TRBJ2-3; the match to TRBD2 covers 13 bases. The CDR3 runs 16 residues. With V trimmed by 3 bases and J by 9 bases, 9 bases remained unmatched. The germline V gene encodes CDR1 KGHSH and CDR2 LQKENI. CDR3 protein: CASSPESGTSGATQYF. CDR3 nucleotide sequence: TGTGCCAGCTCACCTGAATCCGGGACTAGCGGGGCCACGCAGTATTTT.

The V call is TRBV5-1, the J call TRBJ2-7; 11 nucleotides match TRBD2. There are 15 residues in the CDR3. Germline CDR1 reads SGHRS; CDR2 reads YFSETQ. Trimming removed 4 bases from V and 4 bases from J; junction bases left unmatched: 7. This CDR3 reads CASSPLAGGTYEQYF. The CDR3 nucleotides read TGCGCCAGCAGCCCCTTAGCGGGAGGGACGTACGAGCAGTACTTC.